The 10 T cell receptor beta chains below all came from one sample that was sequenced in a study of blood T cell repertoires in COVID-19. Produced via immunoSEQ multiplex PCR; TCRdb's table is partial and in-frame only. The table shows over 200,000 clones, with roughly 90% occurring only once. Sequencing used peripheral blood. The receptors shown here come from a woman aged 55-70 years with acute or convalescent COVID-19.

The CDR3 is CASSVGTGGSPLHF. The CDR3 DNA follows: TGTGCCAGCAGCGTAGGGACAGGGGGTTCACCCCTCCACTTT. The chain employs TRBV9 and TRBJ1-6; 10 bases agree with TRBD1. The CDR3 is 14 amino acids. Trimming removed 0 bases from V and 9 bases from J; junction bases left unmatched: 0. CDR1 is SGDLS, CDR2 YYNGEE, per germline.

The J gene is TRBJ2-1, the V gene TRBV11-2; 8 positions agree with TRBD2. The trim removed 6 bases at V and 9 bases at J, leaving 10 bases unmatched. Per the germline V gene, CDR1 is SGHAT and CDR2 is FQNNGV. There are 14 residues in the CDR3. CDR3 amino acids: CASRTERELGEQFF. In DNA, the CDR3 is TGTGCCAGCAGGACCGAGCGGGAGTTGGGTGAGCAGTTCTTC.

The chain joins TRBV4-2 to TRBJ1-4; D not certain. The CDR3 sequence is 16 residues long. Trimming removed 1 base from V and 0 bases from J, with 9 bases in between. Germline V gene data show CDR1 as LGHNA and CDR2 as YNFKEQ. CDR3 region: CASSQAPGATNEKLFF. The CDR3, as DNA: TGTGCCAGCAGCCAAGCCCCCGGGGCAACTAATGAAAAACTGTTTTTT.

This chain links TRBV28 with TRBJ2-7; TRBD2 matches at 10 bases. Germline V lookup: CDR1 MDHEN, CDR2 SYDVKM. The J segment lost 5 bases and the V segment lost 5 bases, leaving 6 bases of the junction unmatched. This CDR3 contains 14 residues. The CDR3 region is CASSQPGLAHEQYF. As DNA, the CDR3 is TGTGCCAGCAGTCAGCCGGGACTAGCGCACGAGCAGTACTTC.

The chain has TRBV6-5 and TRBJ1-2; 12 nucleotides match TRBD1. The germline gives CDR1 MNHEY, CDR2 SVGAGI. Trimming removed 7 bases from V and 8 bases from J; junction bases left unmatched: 11. The CDR3 consists of 15 residues. The CDR3 region has the DNA TGTGCCAGCATTAACTCCGGGACAGGGGGCGGCGGCTACACCTTC. This sequence encodes CASINSGTGGGGYTF.

This sequence joins TRBV19 and TRBJ2-3, with TRBD1 identical over 9 bases. The trim removed 6 bases at V and 5 bases at J, leaving 9 bases unmatched. The CDR3 loop spans 15 amino acids. The germline CDR1 and CDR2 sequences are LNHDA and SQIVND (reference sequence). DNA of the CDR3: TGTGCCAGTAGAAAACAGGGGGCTGTGTTAGATACGCAGTATTTT. Its protein is CASRKQGAVLDTQYF.

This chain connects TRBV3-1 (or the pseudogene TRBV3-2) to TRBJ1-6, with D possibly being TRBD1 (5 bases). CDR1 is LGHDT, CDR2 YNNKEL, per germline (reference sequence). V lost 1 base and J lost 9, with 10 bases in between. The CDR3 is 14 residues long. As DNA, the CDR3 is TGTGCCAGCAGCCAAGGGTCCAGGGCTTCACCCCTCCACTTT. Protein sequence: CASSQGSRASPLHF.

This chain links TRBV6-2 or TRBV6-3 with TRBJ1-6; TRBD1 matches at 8 bases. With 5 bases clipped from V and 7 bases from J, the junction kept 10 bases outside the gene matches. CDR1 is MNHEY, CDR2 SVGEGT, per germline. The CDR3 runs to 16 residues. For the CDR3, the DNA is TGTGCCAGCAGTACCACTGGACAGGGAGGAAATTCACCCCTCCACTTT. Its translation is CASSTTGQGGNSPLHF.

This clone was counted a single time. The chain combines TRBV19 with TRBJ1-2; D is undetermined. CDR3 size: 13 residues. Germline V gene data show CDR1 as LNHDA and CDR2 as SQIVND (reference sequence). V was pared by 3 bases and J by 4 bases, with 9 bases between. CDR3 loop: CASSIRGAYGYTF. CDR3 coding DNA: TGTGCCAGTAGTATTCGCGGCGCCTATGGCTACACCTTC. Full variable domain (remainder filled in from reference TRBV19 and TRBJ1-2): DGGITQSPKYLFRKEGQNVTLSCEQNLNHDAMYWYRQDPGQGLRLIYYSQIVNDFQKGDIAEGYSVSREKKESFPLTVTSAQKNPTAFYLCASSIRGAYGYTFGSGTRLTVV.

The chain employs TRBV7-9 and TRBJ1-4, with D unclear. Trimming stripped 5 bases from V and 6 bases from J, with 13 bases between. The CDR3 spans 14 residues. CDR1 SEHNR and CDR2 FQNEAQ come from the germline V gene (reference sequence). CDR3 nucleotides: TGTGCCAGCAGCCCTAAATACGTGGATGAAAAACTGTTTTTT. Translating gives CASSPKYVDEKLFF.